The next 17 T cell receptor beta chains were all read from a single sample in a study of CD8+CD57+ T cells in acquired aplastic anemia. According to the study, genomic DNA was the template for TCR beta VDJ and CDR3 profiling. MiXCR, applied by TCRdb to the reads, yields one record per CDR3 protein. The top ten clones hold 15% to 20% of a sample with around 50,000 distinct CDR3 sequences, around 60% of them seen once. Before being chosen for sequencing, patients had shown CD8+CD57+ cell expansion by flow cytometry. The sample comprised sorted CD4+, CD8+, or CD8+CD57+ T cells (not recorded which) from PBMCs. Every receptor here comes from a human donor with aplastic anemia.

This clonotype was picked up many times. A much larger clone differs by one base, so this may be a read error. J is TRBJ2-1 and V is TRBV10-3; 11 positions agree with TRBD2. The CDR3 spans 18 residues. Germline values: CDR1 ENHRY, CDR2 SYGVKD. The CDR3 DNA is TGTGCCATCAGTGTTCGGCTAGCGGGGGGCGGTTCCTACAGTGAGCAGTTCTTC. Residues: CAISVRLAGGGSYSEQFF.

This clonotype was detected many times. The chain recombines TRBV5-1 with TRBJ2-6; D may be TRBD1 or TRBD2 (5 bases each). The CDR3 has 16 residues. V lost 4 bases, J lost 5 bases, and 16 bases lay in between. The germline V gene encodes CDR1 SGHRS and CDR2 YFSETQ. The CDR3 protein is CASSPGRSPRANVLTF. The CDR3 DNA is TGCGCCAGCAGCCCGGGACGGAGTCCAAGGGCCAACGTCCTGACTTTC.

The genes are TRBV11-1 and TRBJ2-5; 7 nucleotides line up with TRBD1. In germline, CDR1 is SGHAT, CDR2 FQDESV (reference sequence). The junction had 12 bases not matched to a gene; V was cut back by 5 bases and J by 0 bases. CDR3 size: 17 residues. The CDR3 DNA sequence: TGTGCCAGCAGCAAAATGGGGCGACAGGGACACCAAGAGACCCAGTACTTC. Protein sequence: CASSKMGRQGHQETQYF. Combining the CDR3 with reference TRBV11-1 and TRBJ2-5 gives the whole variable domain EAEVAQSPRYKITEKSQAVAFWCDPISGHATLYWYRQILGQGPELLVQFQDESVVDDSQLPKDRFSAERLKGVDSTLKIQPAELGDSAMYLCASSKMGRQGHQETQYFGPGTRLLVL.

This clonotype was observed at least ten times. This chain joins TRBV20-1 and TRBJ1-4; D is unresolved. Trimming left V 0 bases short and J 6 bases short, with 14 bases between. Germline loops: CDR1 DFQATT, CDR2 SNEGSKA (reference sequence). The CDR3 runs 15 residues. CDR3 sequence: CSARDERSADEKLFF. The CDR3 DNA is TGCAGTGCTAGAGATGAAAGGAGCGCGGATGAAAAACTGTTTTTT.

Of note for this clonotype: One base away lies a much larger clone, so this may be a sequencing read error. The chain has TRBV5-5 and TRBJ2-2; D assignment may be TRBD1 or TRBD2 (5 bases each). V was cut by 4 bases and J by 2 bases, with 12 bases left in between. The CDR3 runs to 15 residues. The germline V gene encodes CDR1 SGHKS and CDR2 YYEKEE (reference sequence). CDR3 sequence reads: CASSKGRTNTGELFF. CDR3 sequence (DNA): TGTGCCAGCAGCAAGGGACGGACAAACACCGGGGAGCTGTTTTTT.

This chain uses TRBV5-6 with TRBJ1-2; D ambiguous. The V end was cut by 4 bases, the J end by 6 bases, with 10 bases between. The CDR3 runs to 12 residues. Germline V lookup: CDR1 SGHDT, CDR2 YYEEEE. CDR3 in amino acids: CASSPSGDGYTF. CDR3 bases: TGTGCCAGCAGCCCTTCCGGGGATGGCTACACCTTC.

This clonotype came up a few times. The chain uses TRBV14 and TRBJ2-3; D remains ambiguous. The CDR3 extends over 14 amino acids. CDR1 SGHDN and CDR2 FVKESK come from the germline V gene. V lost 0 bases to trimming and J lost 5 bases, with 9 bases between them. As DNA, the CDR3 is TGTGCCAGCAGCCAAGAAAGGCTAGGAGATACGCAGTATTTT. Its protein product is CASSQERLGDTQYF.

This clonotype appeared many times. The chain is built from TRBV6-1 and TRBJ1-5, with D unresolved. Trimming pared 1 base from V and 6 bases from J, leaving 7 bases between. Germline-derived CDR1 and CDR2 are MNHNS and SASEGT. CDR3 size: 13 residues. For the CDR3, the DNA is TGTGCCAGCAGTGAAGGGGAGGTTCAGCCCCAGCATTTT. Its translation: CASSEGEVQPQHF.

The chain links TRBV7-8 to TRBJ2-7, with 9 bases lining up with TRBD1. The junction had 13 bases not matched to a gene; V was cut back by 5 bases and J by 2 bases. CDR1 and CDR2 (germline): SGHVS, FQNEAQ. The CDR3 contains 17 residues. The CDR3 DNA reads TGTGCCAGCAGCCCCGTTCCGGGACAGGGACTTACCTACGAGCAGTACTTC. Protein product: CASSPVPGQGLTYEQYF.

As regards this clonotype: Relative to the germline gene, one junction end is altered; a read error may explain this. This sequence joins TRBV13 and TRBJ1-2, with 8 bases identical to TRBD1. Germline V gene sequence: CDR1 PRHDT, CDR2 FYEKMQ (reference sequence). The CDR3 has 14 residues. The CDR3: CASTEGQGNNGYTF. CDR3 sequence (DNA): TGTGCCAGCACCGAAGGACAGGGTAACAATGGCTACACCTTC.

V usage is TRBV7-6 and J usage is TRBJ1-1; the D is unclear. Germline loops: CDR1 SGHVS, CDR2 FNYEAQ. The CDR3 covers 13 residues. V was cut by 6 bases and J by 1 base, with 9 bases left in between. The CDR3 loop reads CASSTSPNTEAFF. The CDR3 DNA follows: TGTGCCAGCAGTACCTCCCCGAACACTGAAGCTTTCTTT.

This chain's CDR3 is CASSTQRFGELFF. The CDR3 DNA reads TGTGCCAGTAGTACCCAACGATTCGGGGAGCTGTTTTTT. The chain has TRBV19 and TRBJ2-2, with no clear D. CDR3 length: 13 residues. Germline V CDR1 and CDR2: LNHDA, SQIVND (reference sequence). V was trimmed by 4 bases and J by 7 bases, leaving 10 bases between them.

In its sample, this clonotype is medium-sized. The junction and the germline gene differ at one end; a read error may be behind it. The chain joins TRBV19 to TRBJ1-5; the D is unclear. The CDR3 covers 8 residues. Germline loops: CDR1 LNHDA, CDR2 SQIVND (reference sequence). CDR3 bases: TGTGCCAGTAGTTCGGTTCTTTTT. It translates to CASSSVLF.

DNA of the CDR3: TGTGCCAGCAGCCGCCCCCGACAGGGGAACTATGGCTACACCTTC. Its translation is CASSRPRQGNYGYTF. The V gene is TRBV7-8, the J gene TRBJ1-2; 8 positions match TRBD1. The CDR3 runs 15 residues. Trimming took 5 bases from V and 2 from J; bases not matched to a gene: 7. Germline values: CDR1 SGHVS, CDR2 FQNEAQ.

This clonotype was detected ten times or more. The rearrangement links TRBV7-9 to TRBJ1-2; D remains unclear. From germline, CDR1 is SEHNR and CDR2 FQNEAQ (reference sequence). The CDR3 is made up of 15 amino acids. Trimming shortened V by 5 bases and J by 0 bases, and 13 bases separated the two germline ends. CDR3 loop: CASSPRAGTNYGYTF. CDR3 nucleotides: TGTGCCAGCAGCCCGCGGGCAGGTACTAACTATGGCTACACCTTC.

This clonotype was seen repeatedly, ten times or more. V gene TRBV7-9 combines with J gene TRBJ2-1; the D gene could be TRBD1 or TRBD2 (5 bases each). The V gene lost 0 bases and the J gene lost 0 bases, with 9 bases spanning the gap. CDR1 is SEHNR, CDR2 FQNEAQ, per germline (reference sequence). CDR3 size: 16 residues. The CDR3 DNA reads TGTGCCAGCAGCTTAGCGAGGGGCCTCTCCTACAATGAGCAGTTCTTC. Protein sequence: CASSLARGLSYNEQFF.

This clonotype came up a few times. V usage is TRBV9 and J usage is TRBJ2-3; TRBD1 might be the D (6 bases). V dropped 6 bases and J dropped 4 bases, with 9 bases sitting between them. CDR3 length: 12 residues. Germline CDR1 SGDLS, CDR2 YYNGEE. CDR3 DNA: TGTGCCAGCACCAACAGGGCAGATACGCAGTATTTT. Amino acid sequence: CASTNRADTQYF. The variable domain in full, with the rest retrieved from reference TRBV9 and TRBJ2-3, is DSGVTQTPKHLITATGQRVTLRCSPRSGDLSVYWYQQSLDQGLQFLIQYYNGEERAKGNILERFSAQQFPDLHSELNLSSLELGDSALYFCASTNRADTQYFGPGTRLTVL.